The entry below gives a single T cell receptor (beta chain) sequence along with its context. The antigen is not known. V was pared by 6 bases and J by 4 bases, with 24 bases between. CDR3 length equals 18 residues. Germline V gene sequence: CDR1 MDHEN, CDR2 SYDVKM. This record comes from a study of T cell responses to AZD1222 COVID-19 vaccine. Study observations and caveats: Spike-specific TCRs gained breadth and depth after people received two AZD1222 doses. Baseline serostatus was positive in only a handful of AZD1222 recipients. There were repertoire samples only from the period after the peak T cell response.

Sequenced by immunoSEQ multiplex PCR; TCRdb stores in-frame clones only, minus some. Of some 130,000 clones listed, 75% to 90% are singletons. This rearrangement joins TRBV28 to TRBJ1-4; possibly TRBD1 for D (6 bases). Sequencing used peripheral blood, obtained on day 0 of AZD1222 vaccination. This TCR came from an adult in good health. This chain's CDR3 is CASSSWGGPTRHNEKLFF. The DNA of the CDR3 is TGTGCCAGCAGCTCCTGGGGGGGCCCCACTAGACATAATGAAAAACTGTTTTTT.